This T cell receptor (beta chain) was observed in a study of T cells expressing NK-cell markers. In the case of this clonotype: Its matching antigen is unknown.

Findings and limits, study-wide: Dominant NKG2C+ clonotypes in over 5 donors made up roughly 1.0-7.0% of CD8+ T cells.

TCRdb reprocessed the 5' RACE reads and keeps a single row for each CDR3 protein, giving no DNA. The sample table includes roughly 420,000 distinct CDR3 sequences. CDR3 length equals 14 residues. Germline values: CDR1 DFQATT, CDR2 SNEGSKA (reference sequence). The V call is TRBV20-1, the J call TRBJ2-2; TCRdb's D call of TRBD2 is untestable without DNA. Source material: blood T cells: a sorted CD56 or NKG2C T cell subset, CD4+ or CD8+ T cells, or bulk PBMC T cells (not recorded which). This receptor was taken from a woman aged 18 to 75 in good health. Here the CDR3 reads CSARLAGYTGELFF.